This T cell receptor beta chain was identified in a study of shared T cell receptors in the human thymus. Losses at the gene ends were 8 bases for V and 7 bases for J; bases not matched to a gene: 19. CDR3 length equals 16 residues. Germline CDR1 and CDR2: MNHEY and SMNVEV (reference sequence). TCRdb keeps only in-frame clones here, not all; method: immunoSEQ multiplex PCR. The sample records about 660,000 clones, 80% to 90% being singletons. These data were likewise used in another study, on human thymus T cells.

The sequence was collected from a boy under two years old with a congenital heart defect. The source material was thymocytes. The rearrangement links TRBV27 to TRBJ2-7, with TRBD1 matching over 8 bases. CDR3 sequence: CASRRQGASSTWEQYF. CDR3 sequence (DNA): TGTGCCAGCCGACGGCAGGGGGCGTCCTCTACTTGGGAGCAGTACTTC.